The clone carrying this T cell receptor beta chain showed up many times. Its target is not known. The sample belongs to a study of human T cells and chemical hapten exposure. Study information: Alopecia areata, totalis or universalis affected patients, mainly female.

The library labeled individual cDNA molecules by adding unique molecular identifiers to them. TCRdb re-called the RACE reads with MiXCR, one entry per CDR3 protein. The sample holds some 300,000 distinct CDR3 sequences; 4.5% to 7% are singletons and the top ten take around 8.6%. This CDR3 comprises 14 residues. Overall study results and limits: Donors, who had alopecia, may show an immune response that differs from healthy people's. Expanded TCRs were compared with controls, and the expanded TCRs formed significantly more large CDR3 similarity clusters.

Time point specified: pre-sensitization, week 0. Treatment in this sample: therapeutic diphenylcyclopropenone sensitization with weekly scalp DPC. The V call is TRBV21-1, the J call TRBJ1-6. TRBV21-1 is labeled a pseudogene. The sample here was whole blood, taken in connection with sensitization to the hapten diphenylcyclopropenone (DPC). This sequence originates from a woman aged 18-30 years with alopecia areata. Some clones in this sample may be carry-over from other donors' samples. The DNA for the CDR3 is TGTGCCAGCAGCAAAGAGTATTCCGGTTCACCCCTCCACTTT. It specifies CASSKEYSGSPLHF.